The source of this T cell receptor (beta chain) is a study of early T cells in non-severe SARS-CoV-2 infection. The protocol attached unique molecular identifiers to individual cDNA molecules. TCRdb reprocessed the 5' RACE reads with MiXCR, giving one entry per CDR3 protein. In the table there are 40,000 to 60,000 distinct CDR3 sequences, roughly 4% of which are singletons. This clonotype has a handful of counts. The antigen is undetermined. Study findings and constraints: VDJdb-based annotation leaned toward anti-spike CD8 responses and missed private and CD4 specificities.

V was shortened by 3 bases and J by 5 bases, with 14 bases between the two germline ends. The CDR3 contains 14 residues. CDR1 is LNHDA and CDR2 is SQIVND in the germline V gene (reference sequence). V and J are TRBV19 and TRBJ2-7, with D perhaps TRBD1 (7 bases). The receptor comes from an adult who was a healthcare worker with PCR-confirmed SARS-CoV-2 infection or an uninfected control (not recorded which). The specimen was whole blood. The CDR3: CASSMARDSNEQYF. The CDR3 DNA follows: TGTGCCAGTAGTATGGCGCGGGACAGTAACGAGCAGTACTTC.